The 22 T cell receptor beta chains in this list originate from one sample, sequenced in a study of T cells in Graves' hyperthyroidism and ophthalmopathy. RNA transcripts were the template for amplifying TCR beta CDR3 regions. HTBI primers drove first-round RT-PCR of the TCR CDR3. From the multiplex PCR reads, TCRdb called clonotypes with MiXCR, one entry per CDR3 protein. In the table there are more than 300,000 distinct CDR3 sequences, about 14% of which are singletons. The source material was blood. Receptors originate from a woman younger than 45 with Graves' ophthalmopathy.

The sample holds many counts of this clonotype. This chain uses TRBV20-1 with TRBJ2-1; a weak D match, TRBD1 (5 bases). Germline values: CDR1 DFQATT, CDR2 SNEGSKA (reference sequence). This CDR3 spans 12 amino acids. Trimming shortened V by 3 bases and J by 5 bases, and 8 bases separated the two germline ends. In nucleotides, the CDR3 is TGCAGTGCTAGGACAGTCGACAATGAGCAGTTCTTC. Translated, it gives CSARTVDNEQFF.

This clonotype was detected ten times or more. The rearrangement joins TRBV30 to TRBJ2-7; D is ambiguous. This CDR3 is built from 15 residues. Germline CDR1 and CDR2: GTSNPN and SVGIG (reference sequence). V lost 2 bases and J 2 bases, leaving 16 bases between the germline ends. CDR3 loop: CAWSIGRRSTYEQYF. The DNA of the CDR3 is TGTGCCTGGAGTATCGGTCGCAGGAGTACCTACGAGCAGTACTTC. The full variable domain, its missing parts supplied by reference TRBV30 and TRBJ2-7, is SQTIHQWPATLVQPVGSPLSLECTVEGTSNPNLYWYRQAAGRGLQLLFYSVGIGQISSEVPQNLSASRPQDRQFILSSKKLLLSDSGFYLCAWSIGRRSTYEQYFGPGTRLTVT.

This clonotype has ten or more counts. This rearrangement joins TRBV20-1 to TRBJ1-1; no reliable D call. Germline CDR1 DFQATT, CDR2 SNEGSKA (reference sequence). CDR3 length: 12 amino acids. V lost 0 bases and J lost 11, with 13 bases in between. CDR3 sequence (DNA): TGCAGTGCTAGAGAAGGGATGGAGGCTGCTTTCTTT. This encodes CSAREGMEAAFF.

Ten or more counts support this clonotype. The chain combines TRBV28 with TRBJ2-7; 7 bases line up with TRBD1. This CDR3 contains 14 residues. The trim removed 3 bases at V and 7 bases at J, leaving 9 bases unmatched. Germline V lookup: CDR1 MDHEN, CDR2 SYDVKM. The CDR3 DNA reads TGTGCCAGCAGTTTCGGCCAGGGGGTGGGGGAGCAGTACTTC. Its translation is CASSFGQGVGEQYF.

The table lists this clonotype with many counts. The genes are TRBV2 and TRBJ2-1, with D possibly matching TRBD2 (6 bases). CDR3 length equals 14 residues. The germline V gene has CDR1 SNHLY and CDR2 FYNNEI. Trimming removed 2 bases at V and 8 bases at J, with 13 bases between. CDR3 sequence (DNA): TGTGCCAGCAGTGAACTTGGACTAAGCTATGAGCAGTTCTTC. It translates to CASSELGLSYEQFF.

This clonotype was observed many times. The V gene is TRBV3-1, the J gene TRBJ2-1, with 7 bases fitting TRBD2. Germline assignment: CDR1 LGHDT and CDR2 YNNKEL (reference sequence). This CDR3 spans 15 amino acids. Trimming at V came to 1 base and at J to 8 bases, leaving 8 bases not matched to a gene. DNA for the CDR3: TGTGCCAGCAGCCAAGTATGGGGGGGGGGGGATGAGCAGTTCTTC. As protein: CASSQVWGGGDEQFF.

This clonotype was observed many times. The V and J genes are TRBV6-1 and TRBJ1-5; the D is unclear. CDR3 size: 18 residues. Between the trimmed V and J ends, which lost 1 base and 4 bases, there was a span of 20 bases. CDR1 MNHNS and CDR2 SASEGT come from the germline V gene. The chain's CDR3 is CASSEGLVDETWNQPQHF. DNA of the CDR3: TGTGCCAGCAGTGAAGGGCTCGTCGATGAAACATGGAATCAGCCCCAGCATTTT.

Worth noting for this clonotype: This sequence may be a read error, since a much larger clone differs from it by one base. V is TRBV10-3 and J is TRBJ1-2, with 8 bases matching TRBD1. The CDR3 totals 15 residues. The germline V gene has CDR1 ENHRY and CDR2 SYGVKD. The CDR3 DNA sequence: TGTGCCGTCAGTGAACCAGGGGGCAGCGACTATGGCTACACCTTC. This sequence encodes CAVSEPGGSDYGYTF.

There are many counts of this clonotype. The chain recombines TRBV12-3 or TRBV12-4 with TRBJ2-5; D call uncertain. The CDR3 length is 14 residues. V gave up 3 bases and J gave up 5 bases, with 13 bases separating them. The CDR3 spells CASSFSEKVETQYF. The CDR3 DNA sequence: TGTGCCAGCAGTTTCTCGGAGAAGGTTGAGACCCAGTACTTC.

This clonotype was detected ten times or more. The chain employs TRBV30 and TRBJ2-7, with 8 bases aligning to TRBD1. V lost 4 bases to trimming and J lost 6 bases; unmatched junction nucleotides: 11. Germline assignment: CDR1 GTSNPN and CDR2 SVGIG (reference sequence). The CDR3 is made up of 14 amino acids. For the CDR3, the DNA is TGTGCCTGGAAAAGGACAGGGACCCTTGGCGAGCAGTACTTC. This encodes CAWKRTGTLGEQYF. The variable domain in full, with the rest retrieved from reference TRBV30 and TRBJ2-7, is SQTIHQWPATLVQPVGSPLSLECTVEGTSNPNLYWYRQAAGRGLQLLFYSVGIGQISSEVPQNLSASRPQDRQFILSSKKLLLSDSGFYLCAWKRTGTLGEQYFGPGTRLTVT.

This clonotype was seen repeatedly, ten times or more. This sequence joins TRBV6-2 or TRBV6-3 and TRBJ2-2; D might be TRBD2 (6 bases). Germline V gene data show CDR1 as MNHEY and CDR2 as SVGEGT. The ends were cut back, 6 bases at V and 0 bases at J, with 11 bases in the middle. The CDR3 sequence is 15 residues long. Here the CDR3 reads CASRRDRSNTGELFF. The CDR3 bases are TGTGCCAGCAGGCGGGACCGATCGAACACCGGGGAGCTGTTTTTT.

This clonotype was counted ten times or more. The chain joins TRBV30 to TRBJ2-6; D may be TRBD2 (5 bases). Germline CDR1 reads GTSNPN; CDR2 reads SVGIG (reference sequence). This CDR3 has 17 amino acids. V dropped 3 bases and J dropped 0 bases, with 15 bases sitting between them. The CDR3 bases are TGTGCCTGGAGCCCCCTGGTGAGGGCCTCTGGGGCCAACGTCCTGACTTTC. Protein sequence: CAWSPLVRASGANVLTF.

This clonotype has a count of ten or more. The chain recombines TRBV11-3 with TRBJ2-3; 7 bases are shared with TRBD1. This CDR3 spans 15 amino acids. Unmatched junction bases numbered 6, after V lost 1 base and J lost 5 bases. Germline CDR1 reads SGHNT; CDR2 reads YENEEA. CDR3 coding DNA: TGTGCCAGCAGCTTAGGACAGGGCTTTGGAGATACGCAGTATTTT. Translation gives CASSLGQGFGDTQYF.

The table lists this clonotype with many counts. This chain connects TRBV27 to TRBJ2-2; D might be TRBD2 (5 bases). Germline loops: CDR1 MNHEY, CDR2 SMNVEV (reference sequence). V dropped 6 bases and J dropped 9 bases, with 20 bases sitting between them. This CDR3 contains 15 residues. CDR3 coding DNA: TGTGCCAGCAGCATTAGACGGGGAAAGGGTCGGGAGCTGTTTTTT. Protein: CASSIRRGKGRELFF.

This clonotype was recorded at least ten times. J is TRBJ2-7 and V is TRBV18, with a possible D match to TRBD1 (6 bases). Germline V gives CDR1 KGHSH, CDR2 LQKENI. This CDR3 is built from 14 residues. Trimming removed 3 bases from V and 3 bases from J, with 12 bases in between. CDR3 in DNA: TGTGCCAGCTCACCCGTCGGACAGTACTACGAGCAGTACTTC. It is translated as CASSPVGQYYEQYF.

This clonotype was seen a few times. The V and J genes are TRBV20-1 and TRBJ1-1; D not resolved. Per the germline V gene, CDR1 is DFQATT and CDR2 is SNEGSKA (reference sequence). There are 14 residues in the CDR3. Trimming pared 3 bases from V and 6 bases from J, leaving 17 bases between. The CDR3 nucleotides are TGCAGTGCTAGTTTCGGGGAGTTAAACCCTGAAGCTTTCTTT. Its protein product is CSASFGELNPEAFF.

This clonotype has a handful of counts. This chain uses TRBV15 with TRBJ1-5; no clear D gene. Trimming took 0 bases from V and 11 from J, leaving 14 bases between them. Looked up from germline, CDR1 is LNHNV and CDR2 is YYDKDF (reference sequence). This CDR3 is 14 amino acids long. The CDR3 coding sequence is TGTGCCACCAGCAGAGATGATGCCCCACGGACCCAGCATTTT. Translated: CATSRDDAPRTQHF.

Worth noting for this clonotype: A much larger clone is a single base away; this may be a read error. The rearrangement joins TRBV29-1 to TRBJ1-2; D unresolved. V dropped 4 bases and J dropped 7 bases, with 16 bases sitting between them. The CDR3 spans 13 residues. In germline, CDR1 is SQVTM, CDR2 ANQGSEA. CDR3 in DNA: TGCAGCGTTGGGGTAGGGCCTTGGCGTGGCTACACCTTC. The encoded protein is CSVGVGPWRGYTF.

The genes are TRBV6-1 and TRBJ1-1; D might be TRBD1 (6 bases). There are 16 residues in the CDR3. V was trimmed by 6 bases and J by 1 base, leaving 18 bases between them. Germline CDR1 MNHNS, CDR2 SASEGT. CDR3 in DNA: TGTGCCAGCAGCAAAAACAGGGCCCGAGGGAACACTGAAGCTTTCTTT. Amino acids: CASSKNRARGNTEAFF.

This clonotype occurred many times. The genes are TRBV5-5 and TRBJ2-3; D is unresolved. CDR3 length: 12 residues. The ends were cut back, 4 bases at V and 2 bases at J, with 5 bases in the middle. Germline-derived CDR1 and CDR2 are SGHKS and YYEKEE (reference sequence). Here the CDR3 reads CASSTITDTQYF. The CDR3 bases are TGTGCCAGCAGCACTATCACAGATACGCAGTATTTT.

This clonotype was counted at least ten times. DNA of the CDR3: TGCAGTGCTAGGGGGACGGAACTAGCCAAAAACATTCAGTACTTC. Protein: CSARGTELAKNIQYF. The chain joins TRBV20-1 to TRBJ2-4, with D perhaps given as TRBD1 or TRBD2 (5 bases each). Trimming left V 3 bases short and J 0 bases short, with 12 bases between. The CDR3 loop spans 15 amino acids. Per germline, CDR1 DFQATT and CDR2 SNEGSKA (reference sequence).

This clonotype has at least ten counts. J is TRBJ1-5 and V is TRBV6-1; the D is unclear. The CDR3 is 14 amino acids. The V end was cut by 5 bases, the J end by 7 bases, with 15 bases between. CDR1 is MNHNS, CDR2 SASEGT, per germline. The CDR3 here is CASSYGQERQPQHF. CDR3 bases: TGTGCCAGCAGTTATGGGCAGGAAAGGCAGCCCCAGCATTTT.